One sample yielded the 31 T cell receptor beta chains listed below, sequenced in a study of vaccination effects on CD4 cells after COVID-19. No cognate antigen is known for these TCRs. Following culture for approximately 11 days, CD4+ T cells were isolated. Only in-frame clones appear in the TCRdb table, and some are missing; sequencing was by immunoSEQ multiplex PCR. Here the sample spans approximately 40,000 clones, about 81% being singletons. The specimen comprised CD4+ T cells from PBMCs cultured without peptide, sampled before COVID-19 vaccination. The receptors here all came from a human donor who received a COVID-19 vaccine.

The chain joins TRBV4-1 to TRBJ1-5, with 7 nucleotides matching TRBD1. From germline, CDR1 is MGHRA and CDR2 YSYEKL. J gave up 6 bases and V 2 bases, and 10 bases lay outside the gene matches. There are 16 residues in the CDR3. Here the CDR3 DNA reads TGCGCCAGCAGCCAACCCGGAAAGGGGGCTTTTCAGCCCCAGCATTTT. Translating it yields CASSQPGKGAFQPQHF.

CDR3 sequence: CASRTGGLILAKNIQYF. The CDR3 DNA reads TGTGCCAGCAGGACAGGGGGCCTAATACTAGCCAAAAACATTCAGTACTTC. The chain is built from TRBV2 and TRBJ2-4; 10 nucleotides line up with TRBD1. The junction had 8 bases not matched to a gene; V was cut back by 6 bases and J by 0 bases. Germline V gives CDR1 SNHLY, CDR2 FYNNEI. The CDR3 runs to 17 residues.

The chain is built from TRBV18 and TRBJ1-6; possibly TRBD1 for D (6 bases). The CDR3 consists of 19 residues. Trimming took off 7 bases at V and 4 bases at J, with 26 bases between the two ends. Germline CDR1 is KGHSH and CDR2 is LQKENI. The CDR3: CASCETGMGVGWYNSPLHF. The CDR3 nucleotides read TGTGCCAGCTGCGAAACAGGGATGGGGGTGGGGTGGTATAATTCACCCCTCCACTTT.

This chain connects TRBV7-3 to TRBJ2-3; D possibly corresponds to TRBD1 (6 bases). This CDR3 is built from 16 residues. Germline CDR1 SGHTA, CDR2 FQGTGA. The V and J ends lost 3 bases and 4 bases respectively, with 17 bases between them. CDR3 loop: CASSFLGGGVADTQYF. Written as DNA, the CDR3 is TGTGCCAGCAGCTTTTTGGGTGGGGGCGTCGCAGATACGCAGTATTTT.

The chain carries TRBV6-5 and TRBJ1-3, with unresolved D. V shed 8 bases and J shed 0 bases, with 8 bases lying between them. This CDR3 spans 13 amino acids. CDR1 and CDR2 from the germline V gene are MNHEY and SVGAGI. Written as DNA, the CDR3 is TGTGCCAGCGGCTTATCCTCTGGAAACACCATATATTTT. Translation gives CASGLSSGNTIYF.

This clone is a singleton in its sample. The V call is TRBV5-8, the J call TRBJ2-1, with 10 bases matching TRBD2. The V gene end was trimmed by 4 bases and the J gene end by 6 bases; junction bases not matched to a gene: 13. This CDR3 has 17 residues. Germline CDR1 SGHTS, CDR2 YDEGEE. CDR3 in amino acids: CASSRRIGLAVPNEQFF. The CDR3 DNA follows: TGTGCCAGCAGCCGCAGAATCGGACTAGCGGTGCCCAATGAGCAGTTCTTC.

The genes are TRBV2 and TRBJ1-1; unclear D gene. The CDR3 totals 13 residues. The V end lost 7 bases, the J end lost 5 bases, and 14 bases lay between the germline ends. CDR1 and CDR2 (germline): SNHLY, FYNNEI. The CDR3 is CASTLLRWTEAFF. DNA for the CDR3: TGTGCCAGCACTCTACTCCGGTGGACTGAAGCTTTCTTT.

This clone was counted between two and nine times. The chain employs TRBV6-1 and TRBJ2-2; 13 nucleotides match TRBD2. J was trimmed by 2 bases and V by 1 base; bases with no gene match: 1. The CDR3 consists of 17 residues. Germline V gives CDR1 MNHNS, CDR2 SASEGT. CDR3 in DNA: TGTGCCAGCAGTGAAGGGACTAGCGGGGGAAACACCGGGGAGCTGTTTTTT. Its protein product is CASSEGTSGGNTGELFF.

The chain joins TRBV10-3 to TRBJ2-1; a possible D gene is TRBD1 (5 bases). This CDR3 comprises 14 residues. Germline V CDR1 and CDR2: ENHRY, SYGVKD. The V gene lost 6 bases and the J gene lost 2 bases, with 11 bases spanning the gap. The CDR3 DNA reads TGTGCCATCAGAGGGGAAACTCCCTACAATGAGCAGTTCTTC. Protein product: CAIRGETPYNEQFF.

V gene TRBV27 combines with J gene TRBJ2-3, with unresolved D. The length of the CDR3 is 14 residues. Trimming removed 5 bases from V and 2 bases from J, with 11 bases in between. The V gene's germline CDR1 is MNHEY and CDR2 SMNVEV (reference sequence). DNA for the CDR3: TGTGCCAGCAGTGAGTTTCTTAACACAGATACGCAGTATTTT. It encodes CASSEFLNTDTQYF.

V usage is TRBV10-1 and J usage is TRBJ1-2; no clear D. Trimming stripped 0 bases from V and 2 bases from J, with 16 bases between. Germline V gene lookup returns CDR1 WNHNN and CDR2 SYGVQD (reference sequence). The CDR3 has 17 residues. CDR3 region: CASSESKLGGYNYGYTF. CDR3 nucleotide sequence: TGCGCCAGCAGTGAGTCCAAGTTGGGAGGCTACAACTATGGCTACACCTTC.

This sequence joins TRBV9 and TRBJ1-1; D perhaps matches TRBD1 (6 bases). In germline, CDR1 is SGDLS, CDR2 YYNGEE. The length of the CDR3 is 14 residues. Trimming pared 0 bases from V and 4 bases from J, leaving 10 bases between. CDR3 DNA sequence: TGTGCCAGCAGCGTAGACGAGGGGGGCACTGAAGCTTTCTTT. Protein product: CASSVDEGGTEAFF.

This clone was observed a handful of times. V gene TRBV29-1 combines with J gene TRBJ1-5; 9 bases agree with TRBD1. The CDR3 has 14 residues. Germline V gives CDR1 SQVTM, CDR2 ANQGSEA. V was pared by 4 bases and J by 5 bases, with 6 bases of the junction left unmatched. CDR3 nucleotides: TGCAGCGTTGCTCAGGACAGGGGTGATCAGCCCCAGCATTTT. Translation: CSVAQDRGDQPQHF.

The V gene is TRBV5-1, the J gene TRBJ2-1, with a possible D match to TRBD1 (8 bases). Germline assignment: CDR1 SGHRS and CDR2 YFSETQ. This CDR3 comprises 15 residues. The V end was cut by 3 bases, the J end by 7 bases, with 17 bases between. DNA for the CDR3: TGCGCCAGCAGCTCGACACAGGGGGGGCGGAATGAGCAGTTCTTC. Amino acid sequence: CASSSTQGGRNEQFF.

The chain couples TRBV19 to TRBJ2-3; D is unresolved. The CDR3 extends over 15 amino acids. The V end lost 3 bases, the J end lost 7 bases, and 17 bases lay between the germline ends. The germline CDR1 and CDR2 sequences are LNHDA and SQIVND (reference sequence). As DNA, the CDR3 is TGTGCCAGTAGTATCGCCGGGTCGGGCCCATATACGCAGTATTTT. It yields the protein CASSIAGSGPYTQYF.

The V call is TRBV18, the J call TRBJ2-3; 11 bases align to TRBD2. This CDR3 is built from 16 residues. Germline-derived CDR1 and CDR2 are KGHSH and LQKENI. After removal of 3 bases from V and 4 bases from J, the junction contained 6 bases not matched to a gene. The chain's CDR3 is CASSPVAGGRSDTQYF. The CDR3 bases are TGTGCCAGCTCACCCGTAGCGGGGGGGCGATCAGATACGCAGTATTTT.

CDR3 in amino acids: CASSQERRGPITDTQYF. CDR3 coding DNA: TGCGCCAGCAGCCAAGAAAGGCGGGGCCCTATCACAGATACGCAGTATTTT. The chain has TRBV4-1 and TRBJ2-3, with D possibly being TRBD2 (6 bases). The germline V gene encodes CDR1 MGHRA and CDR2 YSYEKL. Deletions cut 0 bases from V and 2 bases from J, with 15 bases between. The CDR3 length is 17 residues.

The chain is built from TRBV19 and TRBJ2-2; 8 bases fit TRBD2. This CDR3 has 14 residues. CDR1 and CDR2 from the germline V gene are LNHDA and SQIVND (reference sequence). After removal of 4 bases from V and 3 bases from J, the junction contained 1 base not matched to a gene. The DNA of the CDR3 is TGTGCCAGTAGTACGGGGGGGCACACCGGGGAGCTGTTTTTT. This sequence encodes CASSTGGHTGELFF.

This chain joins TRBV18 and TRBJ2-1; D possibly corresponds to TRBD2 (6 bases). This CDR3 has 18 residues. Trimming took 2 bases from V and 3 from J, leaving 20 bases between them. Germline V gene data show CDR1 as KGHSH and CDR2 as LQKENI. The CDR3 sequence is CASSPDRFGGFGYNEQFF. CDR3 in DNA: TGTGCCAGCTCACCAGATCGTTTCGGAGGGTTTGGCTACAATGAGCAGTTCTTC.

CDR3 sequence (DNA): TGTGCCAGCAGCAACCAAAGCAGGGAACCGACCGGGGAGCTGTTTTTT. Its protein is CASSNQSREPTGELFF. The rearrangement uses TRBV7-3 and TRBJ2-2, with a possible D match to TRBD1 (5 bases). The CDR3 is made up of 16 amino acids. Germline CDR1 SGHTA, CDR2 FQGTGA. The germline V and J ends were trimmed by 5 bases and 5 bases, with 18 bases remaining between them. The full variable domain, its missing parts supplied by reference TRBV7-3 and TRBJ2-2, is GAGVSQTPSNKVTEKGKYVELRCDPISGHTALYWYRQSLGQGPEFLIYFQGTGAADDSGLPNDRFFAVRPEGSVSTLKIQRTERGDSAVYLCASSNQSREPTGELFFGEGSRLTVL.

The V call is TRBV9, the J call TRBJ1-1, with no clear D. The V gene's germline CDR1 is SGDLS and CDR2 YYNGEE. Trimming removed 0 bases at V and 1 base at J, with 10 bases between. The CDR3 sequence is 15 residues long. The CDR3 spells CASSVAASWNTEAFF. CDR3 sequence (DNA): TGTGCCAGCAGCGTAGCTGCCAGCTGGAACACTGAAGCTTTCTTT.

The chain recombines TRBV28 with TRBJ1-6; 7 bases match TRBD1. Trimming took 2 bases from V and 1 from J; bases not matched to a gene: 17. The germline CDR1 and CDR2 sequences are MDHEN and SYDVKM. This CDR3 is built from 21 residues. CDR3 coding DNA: TGTGCCAGCAGTTTAATCTGCGGGGGACAGCCTATCCGGTCCTATAATTCACCCCTCCACTTT. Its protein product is CASSLICGGQPIRSYNSPLHF.

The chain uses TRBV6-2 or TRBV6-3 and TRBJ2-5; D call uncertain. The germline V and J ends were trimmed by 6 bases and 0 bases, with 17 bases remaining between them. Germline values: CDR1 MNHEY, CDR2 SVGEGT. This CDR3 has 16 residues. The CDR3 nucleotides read TGTGCCAGCAGCTGGAATTGGGCGGAGTACCAAGAGACCCAGTACTTC. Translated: CASSWNWAEYQETQYF.

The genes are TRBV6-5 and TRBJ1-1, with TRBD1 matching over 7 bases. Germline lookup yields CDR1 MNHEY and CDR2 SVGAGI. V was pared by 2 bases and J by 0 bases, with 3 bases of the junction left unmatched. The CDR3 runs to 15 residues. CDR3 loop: CASSYEGALNTEAFF. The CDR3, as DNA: TGTGCCAGCAGTTACGAGGGGGCCTTGAACACTGAAGCTTTCTTT.

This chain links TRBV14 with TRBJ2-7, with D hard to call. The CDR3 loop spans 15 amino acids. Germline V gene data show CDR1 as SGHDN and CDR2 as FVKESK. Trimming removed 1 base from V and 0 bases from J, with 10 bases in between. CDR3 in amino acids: CASSQAGPLSYEQYV. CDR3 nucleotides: TGTGCCAGCAGCCAAGCGGGTCCGCTCTCCTACGAGCAGTACGTC.

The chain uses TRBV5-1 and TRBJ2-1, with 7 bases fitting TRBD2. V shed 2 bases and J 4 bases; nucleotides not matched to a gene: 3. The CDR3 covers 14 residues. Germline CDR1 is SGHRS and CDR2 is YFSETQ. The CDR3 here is CASSFASGYNEQFF. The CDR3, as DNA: TGCGCCAGCAGCTTCGCTAGCGGTTACAATGAGCAGTTCTTC.

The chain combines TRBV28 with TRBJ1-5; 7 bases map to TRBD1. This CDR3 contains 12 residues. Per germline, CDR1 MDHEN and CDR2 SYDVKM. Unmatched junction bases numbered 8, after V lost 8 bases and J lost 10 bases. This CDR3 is CASQDRVVPQHF. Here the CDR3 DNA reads TGTGCCAGCCAAGACAGGGTCGTACCCCAGCATTTT.

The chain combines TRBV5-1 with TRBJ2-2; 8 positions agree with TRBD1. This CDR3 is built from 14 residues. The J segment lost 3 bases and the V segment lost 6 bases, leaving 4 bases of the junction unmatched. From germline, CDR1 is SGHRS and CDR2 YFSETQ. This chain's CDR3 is CASTLTGDTGELFF. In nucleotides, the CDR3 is TGCGCCAGCACCCTGACAGGGGACACCGGGGAGCTGTTTTTT. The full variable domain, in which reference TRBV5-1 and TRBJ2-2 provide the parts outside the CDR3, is KAGVTQTPRYLIKTRGQQVTLSCSPISGHRSVSWYQQTPGQGLQFLFEYFSETQRNKGNFPGRFSGRQFSNSRSEMNVSTLELGDSALYLCASTLTGDTGELFFGEGSRLTVL.

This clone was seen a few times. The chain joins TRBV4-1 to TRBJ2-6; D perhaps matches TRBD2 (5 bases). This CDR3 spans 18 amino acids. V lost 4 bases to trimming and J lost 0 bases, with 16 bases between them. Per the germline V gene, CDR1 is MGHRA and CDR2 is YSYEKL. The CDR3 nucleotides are TGCGCCAGCAGCCCCGTCTCGATGGGAGCCTCTGGGGCCAACGTCCTGACTTTC. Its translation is CASSPVSMGASGANVLTF.

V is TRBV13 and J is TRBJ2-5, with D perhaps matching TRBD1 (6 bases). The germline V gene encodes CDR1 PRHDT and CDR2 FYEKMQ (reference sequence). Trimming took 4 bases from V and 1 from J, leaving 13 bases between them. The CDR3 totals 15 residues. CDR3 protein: CASSYQGQTQETQYF. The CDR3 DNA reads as TGTGCCAGCAGCTACCAAGGACAGACCCAAGAGACCCAGTACTTC.

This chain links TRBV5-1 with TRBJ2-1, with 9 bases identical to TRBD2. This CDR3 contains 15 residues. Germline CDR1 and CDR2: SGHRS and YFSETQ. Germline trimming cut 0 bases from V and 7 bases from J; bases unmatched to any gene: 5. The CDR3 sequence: CASSLVRGGLNEQFF. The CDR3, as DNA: TGCGCCAGCAGCTTGGTGCGGGGGGGCCTTAATGAGCAGTTCTTC.